This T cell receptor beta chain emerged from a study of blood T cell repertoires in COVID-19. Across the whole study: Both acute and convalescent COVID-19 samples were obtained from the United States, Italy and Spain. From T cells, B-cell-depleted T cells, or PBMCs came the material, which was cDNA or gDNA.

The CDR3 contains 15 residues. Germline V gives CDR1 SNHLY, CDR2 FYNNEI. The V and J ends lost 4 bases and 4 bases, in that order; junction bases with no gene match: 4. About this clone: This specimen includes other DNA sequences encoding the same CDR3.

Authors' data handling: Reference gene primer amplification in the assay estimated nucleated cell counts. Generated by immunoSEQ multiplex PCR, the TCRdb table keeps only in-frame clones and is missing some. D and trimming come from the DNA, and the V and J calls and clone size come from that table. The table lists over 45,000 clones, 80% to 85% of them singletons. The receptor was derived from an older woman with acute or convalescent COVID-19. Sequenced material: peripheral blood. This sequence joins TRBV2 and TRBJ2-1; 10 bases line up with TRBD1. The CDR3 reads CASSGGQGPYNEQFF. CDR3 DNA: TGTGCCAGCAGTGGGGGACAGGGGCCATACAATGAGCAGTTCTTC.